The rows below give T cell receptor beta chains drawn from one sample of a study of blood T cell repertoires in COVID-19. Some clones are missing from TCRdb's copy, which holds only in-frame ones; the method was immunoSEQ multiplex PCR. The data hold some 310,000 clones, with 90% observed a single time. The sample was peripheral blood. The receptor source for this set is a woman in her thirties or forties with COVID-19, enrolled during active disease. Both conserved end residues are part of each CDR3. The order of the fields is V gene, D gene, J gene, clone size, CDR3 protein, CDR3 DNA. A D gene is named only where the DNA matches it firmly. Clone size, where shown, is once, few, many, or a class for clones that have expanded.

>TRBV30|TRBD1|TRBJ2-2|.
CAWSVRTGGAVGELFF
TGTGCCTGGAGTGTCCGGACAGGGGGCGCGGTCGGGGAGCTGTTTTTT
>TRBV29-1|.|TRBJ1-3|.
CSVTSGPNTIYF
TGCAGCGTTACCAGTGGCCCAAACACCATATATTTT
>TRBV27|.|TRBJ1-1|once
CASRRGNTEAFF
TGTGCCAGCCGGAGGGGGAACACTGAAGCTTTCTTT
>TRBV30|TRBD1|TRBJ1-1|.
CAWSPYGDRGTEAFF
TGTGCCTGGAGTCCCTACGGGGACAGGGGCACTGAAGCTTTCTTT
>TRBV7-9|.|TRBJ1-5|.
CASSPQENQPQHF
TGTGCCAGCAGCCCCCAGGAAAATCAGCCCCAGCATTTT
>TRBV28|TRBD1|TRBJ1-4|.
CASSRQGAREKLFF
TGTGCCAGCAGCCGGCAGGGGGCGCGTGAAAAACTGTTTTTT
>TRBV6-2/TRBV6-3|.|TRBJ2-1|.
CASSGLNEQFF
TGTGCCAGCAGTGGCCTTAATGAGCAGTTCTTC
>TRBV7-3|.|TRBJ2-1|.
CASSLTGPYNEQFF
TGTGCCAGCAGCTTGACAGGCCCCTACAATGAGCAGTTCTTC
>TRBV18|.|TRBJ2-1|.
CASSPASSNEQFF
TGTGCCAGCTCACCGGCTAGCAGCAATGAGCAGTTCTTC
>TRBV28|TRBD1|TRBJ1-2|once
CASSSSGTGGSFYGYTF
TGTGCCAGCAGTTCGTCCGGGACAGGGGGTTCCTTCTATGGCTACACCTTC
>TRBV29-1|TRBD1|TRBJ1-1|.
CSVVGRQGALNTEAFF
TGCAGCGTTGTGGGAAGACAGGGGGCTTTGAACACTGAAGCTTTCTTT
>TRBV23-1|TRBD1|TRBJ1-2|.
CAQLWDRVRGYTF
TGCGCCCAACTTTGGGACAGGGTGAGGGGCTACACCTTC
>TRBV3-1/TRBV3-2|.|TRBJ1-1|.
CASSQAGRGTEAFF
TGTGCCAGCAGCCAAGCAGGGCGGGGCACTGAAGCTTTCTTT
>TRBV19|.|TRBJ1-5|.
CASSRTVNQPQHF
TGTGCCAGTAGTCGGACAGTTAATCAGCCCCAGCATTTT
>TRBV30|.|TRBJ1-6|.
CAWSPTGYHNSPLHF
TGTGCCTGGAGTCCCACAGGGTACCATAATTCACCCCTCCACTTT
>TRBV5-6|.|TRBJ2-4|.
CASSLGLVSNIQYF
TGTGCCAGCAGCTTGGGACTAGTTTCCAACATTCAGTACTTC
>TRBV18|TRBD2|TRBJ2-3|.
CASTTLAGRADTQYF
TGTGCCAGCACAACCCTAGCGGGGCGAGCAGATACGCAGTATTTT
>TRBV28|TRBD1|TRBJ2-7|.
CASSTPDRYEQYF
TGTGCCAGCAGCACCCCGGACAGGTACGAGCAGTACTTC
>TRBV9|.|TRBJ1-5|.
CASSLGQGSQPQHF
TGTGCCTCTTCCCTAGGGCAGGGCAGTCAGCCCCAGCATTTT
>TRBV2|.|TRBJ2-3|.
CASSGGTDTQYF
TGTGCCAGCTCCGGGGGAACAGATACGCAGTATTTT
>TRBV6-5|TRBD1|TRBJ1-1|.
CASLGSGGLGTEAFF
TGTGCCAGTTTGGGGTCAGGGGGCCTGGGGACTGAAGCTTTCTTT
>TRBV30|.|TRBJ2-5|.
CAWSGAHQETQYF
TGTGCCTGGAGTGGGGCCCACCAGGAGACCCAGTACTTC
>TRBV18|.|TRBJ1-4|.
CASSPNRSPATNEKLFF
TGTGCCAGCTCACCCAATCGAAGCCCTGCAACTAATGAAAAACTGTTTTTT
>TRBV5-1|.|TRBJ1-4|few
CASSPLSLSEKLFF
TGCGCCAGCAGCCCGCTTTCCTTGAGTGAAAAACTGTTTTTT
>TRBV7-9|TRBD1|TRBJ1-1|.
CASSSGEGAVEAFF
TGTGCCAGCAGCTCCGGAGAGGGGGCAGTAGAAGCTTTCTTT
>TRBV7-2|TRBD2|TRBJ2-7|.
CASSPRSGRAVYEQYF
TGTGCCAGCAGCCCTAGAAGCGGGAGGGCGGTCTACGAGCAGTACTTC
>TRBV9|TRBD1|TRBJ1-1|.
CASSVGGQGNTEAFF
TGTGCCAGCAGCGTAGGGGGACAGGGGAACACTGAAGCTTTCTTT
>TRBV11-3|.|TRBJ2-3|.
CASSLAGWDTQYF
TGTGCCAGCAGCCTGGCAGGGTGGGATACGCAGTATTTT
>TRBV2|TRBD2|TRBJ2-2|.
CASSHASGGADGELFF
TGTGCCAGCAGTCATGCTAGCGGGGGGGCCGACGGGGAGCTGTTTTTT
>TRBV19|TRBD1|TRBJ1-5|.
CASSLDRGYRVSNQPQHF
TGTGCCAGTAGTCTAGACAGGGGGTACCGAGTCAGCAATCAGCCCCAGCATTTT
>TRBV25-1|TRBD1|TRBJ1-1|once
CASSDSGTGGTEAFF
TGTGCCAGCAGTGATTCCGGGACAGGGGGGACTGAAGCTTTCTTT
>TRBV2|TRBD2|TRBJ2-1|.
CAIQTLAGPYNEQFF
TGTGCCATCCAGACCTTAGCGGGCCCTTACAATGAGCAGTTCTTC
>TRBV7-9|TRBD1|TRBJ1-4|.
CASSSDRGINEKLFF
TGTGCCAGCAGCTCGGACAGGGGCATTAATGAAAAACTGTTTTTT
>TRBV7-3|TRBD2|TRBJ2-1|.
CASSLVAGGLNSYNEQFF
TGTGCCAGCAGCTTAGTGGCGGGAGGCCTCAACTCCTACAATGAGCAGTTCTTC
>TRBV19|TRBD1|TRBJ2-2|.
CASRDRASTGELFF
TGTGCCAGTAGGGACAGGGCGTCCACCGGGGAGCTGTTTTTT
>TRBV5-1|.|TRBJ2-5|.
CASSTTGVQETQYF
TGCGCCAGCAGCACGACAGGAGTCCAAGAGACCCAGTACTTC
>TRBV28|.|TRBJ2-5|.
CASSLLKETQYF
TGTGCCAGCAGCCTATTAAAGGAGACCCAGTACTTC
>TRBV5-1|.|TRBJ1-3|.
CASSLVGREEGNTIYF
TGCGCCAGCAGCTTGGTCGGCAGGGAGGAAGGAAACACCATATATTTT
>TRBV6-4|TRBD1|TRBJ1-1|.
CASSANRGTEAFF
TGTGCCAGCAGTGCTAACAGGGGCACTGAAGCTTTCTTT
>TRBV5-4|TRBD1|TRBJ2-6|.
CASSFMGQGASGANVLTF
TGTGCCAGCAGCTTCATGGGACAGGGGGCCTCTGGGGCCAACGTCCTGACTTTC
>TRBV20-1|TRBD1|TRBJ1-6|.
CSASPTGPQDSPLHF
TGCAGTGCTAGTCCGACAGGGCCGCAGGATTCACCCCTCCACTTT
>TRBV11-2|TRBD2|TRBJ2-1|.
CASSQTSGGHNEQFF
TGTGCCAGCAGCCAAACTAGCGGGGGGCACAATGAGCAGTTCTTC
>TRBV5-1|.|TRBJ2-2|.
CASSLALGAGELFF
TGCGCCAGCAGCTTGGCCCTCGGGGCCGGGGAGCTGTTTTTT
>TRBV7-2|TRBD1|TRBJ1-2|.
CASSLARTGYGYTF
TGTGCCAGCAGCTTAGCCCGGACAGGCTATGGCTACACCTTC
>TRBV7-3|TRBD1|TRBJ2-1|.
CASSLRDRSYNEQFF
TGTGCCAGCAGCCTCCGGGACAGGTCCTACAATGAGCAGTTCTTC
>TRBV9|TRBD1|TRBJ2-1|.
CASSVETGTGMWNEQFF
TGTGCCAGCAGCGTAGAGACCGGGACAGGCATGTGGAATGAGCAGTTCTTC
>TRBV28|.|TRBJ1-1|.
CASSLPDWRTEAFF
TGTGCCAGCAGTTTACCCGACTGGCGCACTGAAGCTTTCTTT
>TRBV3-1/TRBV3-2|TRBD1|TRBJ2-7|.
CASSPATGGYEQYF
TGTGCCAGCAGCCCCGCGACAGGGGGGTACGAGCAGTACTTC
>TRBV5-1|TRBD1|TRBJ1-4|.
CASSLETGRDEKLFF
TGCGCCAGCAGCTTGGAGACAGGGCGAGATGAAAAACTGTTTTTT
>TRBV9|TRBD2|TRBJ2-3|.
CASSPGLAGEDTQYF
TGTGCCAGCAGCCCTGGACTAGCGGGCGAGGATACGCAGTATTTT
>TRBV5-6|.|TRBJ1-2|.
CASSLSSSYGYTF
TGTGCCAGCAGCTTGAGCTCTTCCTATGGCTACACCTTC
>TRBV9|TRBD1|TRBJ2-7|.
CASSVGGQVSSYEQYF
TGTGCCAGCAGCGTAGGTGGACAGGTCAGCTCCTACGAGCAGTACTTC
>TRBV6-2/TRBV6-3|TRBD1|TRBJ1-5|.
CASSYGTGWNQPQHF
TGTGCCAGCAGTTACGGGACAGGGTGGAATCAGCCCCAGCATTTT
>TRBV24-1|.|TRBJ1-5|.
CATSDGGQPQHF
TGTGCCACCAGTGATGGGGGGCAGCCCCAGCATTTT
>TRBV27|.|TRBJ2-5|.
CASSGDRQETQYF
TGTGCCAGCAGTGGAGACAGACAAGAGACCCAGTACTTC
>TRBV6-2/TRBV6-3|.|TRBJ2-6|.
CASSYSRLTYSGANVLTF
TGTGCCAGCAGTTACTCGAGGTTGACCTACTCTGGGGCCAACGTCCTGACTTTC
>TRBV28|TRBD2|TRBJ2-1|.
CASSLSEAGVKNEQFF
TGTGCCAGCAGTTTGTCTGAAGCGGGGGTGAAAAATGAGCAGTTCTTC
>TRBV27|TRBD2|TRBJ2-1|.
CASSLVGLAADNEQFF
TGTGCCAGCAGTTTAGTAGGGCTAGCGGCAGACAATGAGCAGTTCTTC
>TRBV7-2|.|TRBJ1-1|.
CASSLALGIRTGLNTEAFF
TGTGCCAGCAGCCTCGCTCTCGGTATCAGAACAGGTTTGAACACTGAAGCTTTCTTT